The 10 T cell receptor beta chains below were found in one sample sequenced in a study of regulatory T cells in long-lasting Graves disease. The authors built TCR beta libraries using iRepertoire HTBI primers and Arm-PCR of CDR3 regions. MiXCR was run by TCRdb on the multiplex PCR reads, yielding one entry per CDR3 protein. The sample carries hundreds of thousands of distinct CDR3 sequences, about 15% recorded once. Time point in this sample: newly diagnosed GD, antithyroid drugs for less than 3 months. There was RNA extracted from PBMCs, and the TCR library was made from it. This same sample was also taken into another study, of T cells in Graves' hyperthyroidism and ophthalmopathy.

The sequencing used peripheral blood mononuclear cells (PBMCs), collected at new diagnosis, from a patient treated with antithyroid drugs. The receptors originated from a woman under 40 with Graves disease.

Within the sample, this clonotype is medium-sized. The chain couples TRBV6-1 to TRBJ2-5; D is possibly TRBD1 (6 bases). The V gene's germline CDR1 is MNHNS and CDR2 SASEGT. V lost 8 bases to trimming and J lost 2 bases, with 12 bases between them. The CDR3 loop spans 13 amino acids. The CDR3 spells CASLTGTQETQYF. CDR3 coding DNA: TGTGCCAGCCTGACCGGGACACAAGAGACCCAGTACTTC.

Ten or more counts support this clonotype. V and J are TRBV7-9 and TRBJ2-7, with a possible D match to TRBD2 (6 bases). Trimming removed 5 bases at V and 1 base at J, with 15 bases between. Germline CDR1 and CDR2: SEHNR and FQNEAQ (reference sequence). This CDR3 is built from 15 residues. The DNA of the CDR3 is TGTGCCAGCAGCAGCTGGTCCCGGGAGTCCTACGAGCAGTACTTC. Its translation: CASSSWSRESYEQYF.

The CDR3 loop is CATSDLGQGSETQYF. CDR3 sequence (DNA): TGTGCCACCAGTGATCTCGGACAGGGGTCAGAGACCCAGTACTTC. The V and J genes are TRBV24-1 and TRBJ2-5; the match to TRBD1 covers 9 bases. The ends lost 3 bases at V and 4 bases at J; junction bases unmatched: 5. Per germline, CDR1 KGHDR and CDR2 SFDVKD. There are 15 residues in the CDR3.

The chain combines TRBV5-5 with TRBJ1-1, with D unclear. Trimming took off 2 bases at V and 3 bases at J, with 14 bases between the two ends. The CDR3 consists of 15 residues. Germline V gene sequence: CDR1 SGHKS, CDR2 YYEKEE (reference sequence). CDR3 nucleotide sequence: TGTGCCAGCAGCTTAGGGCCCCCGAGGGACACTGAAGCTTTCTTT. Protein sequence: CASSLGPPRDTEAFF.

This clonotype was seen ten or more times. This sequence joins TRBV7-9 and TRBJ1-2; 7 nucleotides align to TRBD1. Germline assignment: CDR1 SEHNR and CDR2 FQNEAQ (reference sequence). The CDR3 spans 14 residues. V shed 1 base, J shed 4 bases, and the junction held 3 bases outside the gene matches. CDR3 DNA sequence: TGTGCCAGCAGCTTAGAGGGGGCAGTCTATGGCTACACCTTC. It translates to CASSLEGAVYGYTF.

This clonotype has at least ten counts. The chain uses TRBV4-1 and TRBJ1-5; D is undetermined. The germline V gene encodes CDR1 MGHRA and CDR2 YSYEKL. Trimming stripped 1 base from V and 1 base from J, with 11 bases between. CDR3 length: 16 amino acids. DNA of the CDR3: TGCGCCAGCAGCCAAGTGGCAGGTTGGAGCAATCAGCCCCAGCATTTT. Translated, it gives CASSQVAGWSNQPQHF.

This clonotype was found many times. V and J are TRBV6-1 and TRBJ1-2, with 8 bases identical to TRBD1. The V gene's germline CDR1 is MNHNS and CDR2 SASEGT. V lost 6 bases and J lost 6; bases outside the gene matches: 15. CDR3 length: 16 residues. DNA for the CDR3: TGTGCCAGCAGCTCTCGGGGACAGGTTTTTCGTAATGGCTACACCTTC. Translating gives CASSSRGQVFRNGYTF.

This clonotype was seen at least ten times. The chain employs TRBV24-1 and TRBJ1-5; D gene uncertain. The CDR3 is 13 residues long. The V end lost 6 bases, the J end lost 1 base, and 6 bases lay between the germline ends. CDR1 is KGHDR and CDR2 is SFDVKD in the germline V gene. CDR3 in DNA: TGTGCCACCAGTCGTTCCAGCAATCAGCCCCAGCATTTT. Amino acids: CATSRSSNQPQHF.

This clonotype appeared a few times. The rearrangement links TRBV9 to TRBJ2-7; perhaps TRBD2 as D (6 bases). This CDR3 is built from 14 residues. V lost 4 bases, J lost 4 bases, and 15 bases lay in between. Germline CDR1 and CDR2: SGDLS and YYNGEE. In DNA form, the CDR3 reads TGTGCCAGCAGCCCTGGGGGGAGCTGGTACGAGCAGTACTTC. It specifies CASSPGGSWYEQYF. The whole variable domain, filled in from reference TRBV9 and TRBJ2-7, reads DSGVTQTPKHLITATGQRVTLRCSPRSGDLSVYWYQQSLDQGLQFLIQYYNGEERAKGNILERFSAQQFPDLHSELNLSSLELGDSALYFCASSPGGSWYEQYFGPGTRLTVT.

The CDR3 nucleotides read TGTGCCAGTATCCCGGACTGGCCGGACACCATATATTTT. Its translation is CASIPDWPDTIYF. This chain links TRBV19 with TRBJ1-3; D unresolved. There are 13 residues in the CDR3. Trimming took off 7 bases at V and 8 bases at J, with 15 bases between the two ends. Germline V gene data show CDR1 as LNHDA and CDR2 as SQIVND (reference sequence). Drawing the rest from reference TRBV19 and TRBJ1-3, the complete variable domain is DGGITQSPKYLFRKEGQNVTLSCEQNLNHDAMYWYRQDPGQGLRLIYYSQIVNDFQKGDIAEGYSVSREKKESFPLTVTSAQKNPTAFYLCASIPDWPDTIYFGEGSWLTVV.